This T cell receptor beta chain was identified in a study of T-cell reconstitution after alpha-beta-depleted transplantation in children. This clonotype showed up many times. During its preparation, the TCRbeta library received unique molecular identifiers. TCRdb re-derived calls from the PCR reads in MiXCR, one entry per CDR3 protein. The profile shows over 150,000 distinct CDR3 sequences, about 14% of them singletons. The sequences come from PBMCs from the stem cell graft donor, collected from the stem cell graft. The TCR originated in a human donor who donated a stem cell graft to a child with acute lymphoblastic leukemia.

The CDR3 loop reads CASSPPRNEQFF. CDR3 nucleotides: TGTGCCAGCAGCCCCCCTAGGAATGAGCAGTTCTTC. The chain has TRBV5-5 and TRBJ2-1; no reliable D call. With 4 bases removed from V and 7 bases from J, the gap between germline ends came to 9 bases. The length of the CDR3 is 12 residues. The germline V gene has CDR1 SGHKS and CDR2 YYEKEE (reference sequence).